The 15 T cell receptor beta chains below were found in one sample sequenced in a study of T cells in Graves' hyperthyroidism and ophthalmopathy (dated by TCRdb to between 2017 and 2020). Preparation of the library involved multiplex PCR. TCRdb names Illumina HiSeq 2000 as the instrument used. TCR beta CDR3 regions were amplified from RNA transcripts. The TCR CDR3 was subjected to a first round of RT-PCR using the HTBI primer set and the Qiagen OneStep RT-PCR kit. The public reads were run again by TCRdb, first through fastp at Q25 and then through MiXCR, and only productive beta chains were kept. CDR3 protein sequences are deduplicated, and each keeps its most common genes and DNA. Here the sample has about half a million distinct CDR3 sequences; less than 25% occur a single time. Jointly, the top ten make up around 11% of the sample. Sequenced sample: blood. The receptors originated from a woman in her twenties or thirties with Graves' ophthalmopathy.

This clonotype was counted ten times or more. The chain uses TRBV5-1 and TRBJ1-1; D is unclear. The germline gives CDR1 SGHRS, CDR2 YFSETQ. With 3 bases removed from V and 3 bases from J, the gap between germline ends came to 12 bases. CDR3 length equals 14 residues. For the CDR3, the DNA is TGCGCCAGCAGCTCTGGGTGGGGTGACACTGAAGCTTTCTTT. This encodes CASSSGWGDTEAFF.

This rearrangement joins TRBV6-5 to TRBJ1-1; weak D call: TRBD1 (5 bases). V lost 0 bases to trimming and J lost 1 base, with 15 bases between them. This CDR3 has 17 residues. Germline loops: CDR1 MNHEY, CDR2 SVGAGI. The CDR3 coding sequence is TGTGCCAGCAGTTACTCGGCGGGGCAGGGTGGGAACACTGAAGCTTTCTTT. Translated, it gives CASSYSAGQGGNTEAFF.

The rearrangement joins TRBV12-3 or TRBV12-4 to TRBJ2-7, with a possible D match to TRBD1 (6 bases). Trimming stripped 1 base from V and 3 bases from J, with 10 bases between. This CDR3 spans 14 amino acids. The CDR3 DNA reads TGTGCCAGCAGTTTAGGCCAGGGGCACTACGAGCAGTACTTC. Its translation is CASSLGQGHYEQYF.

There are many counts of this clonotype. The V and J genes are TRBV12-3 or TRBV12-4 and TRBJ1-2; 7 bases match TRBD1. V dropped 5 bases and J dropped 1; count of bases not matched to a gene: 7. CDR3 length: 15 amino acids. CDR3 sequence reads: CASSDQGGNNYGYTF. In DNA form, the CDR3 reads TGTGCCAGCAGTGACCAGGGGGGGAATAACTATGGCTACACCTTC.

This clonotype was found many times. The CDR3 DNA sequence: TGCGCCAGCAGACAGACAGGAGGTGACTATGGCTACACCTTC. This encodes CASRQTGGDYGYTF. The chain carries TRBV5-1 and TRBJ1-2, with D tentatively TRBD1 (6 bases). The CDR3 is 14 amino acids. The germline gives CDR1 SGHRS, CDR2 YFSETQ. The ends were cut back, 5 bases at V and 3 bases at J, with 14 bases in the middle.

This clonotype was seen at least ten times. This chain uses TRBV20-1 with TRBJ1-1; no clear D gene. CDR1 is DFQATT, CDR2 SNEGSKA, per germline (reference sequence). The CDR3 consists of 14 residues. V was trimmed by 0 bases and J by 5 bases, leaving 13 bases between them. CDR3 residues: CSARDGYRGTEAFF. CDR3 DNA: TGCAGTGCTAGAGATGGGTATCGTGGGACTGAAGCTTTCTTT.

J is TRBJ1-1 and V is TRBV6-4; no clear D gene. The ends were cut back, 7 bases at V and 3 bases at J, with 15 bases in the middle. This CDR3 is 14 amino acids long. The V gene's germline CDR1 is MRHNA and CDR2 SNTAGT. CDR3: CASTPSFEDTEAFF. The DNA for the CDR3 is TGTGCCAGCACTCCGTCCTTCGAAGACACTGAAGCTTTCTTT.

At least ten counts were recorded for this clonotype. This chain connects TRBV24-1 to TRBJ2-5; weak D call: TRBD1 (5 bases). Germline loops: CDR1 KGHDR, CDR2 SFDVKD. The CDR3 extends over 15 amino acids. V shed 4 bases and J shed 5 bases, with 16 bases lying between them. In nucleotides, the CDR3 is TGTGCCACCAGTGACCTTTCGGACATAGGGGAGACCCAGTACTTC. This sequence encodes CATSDLSDIGETQYF.

This clonotype has ten or more counts. The DNA is left out, because the CDR3 cannot be placed on it with certainty; the CDR3 is given as TCRdb lists it. The V gene is TRBV7-2, the J gene TRBJ1-2; TRBD1, the table's D call, lacks a check against the DNA. CDR1 and CDR2 (germline): SGHTA, FQGNSA. The CDR3 is 12 residues long, ends included. CDR3 sequence: CASSPPVGTGTF.

The gene calls are TRBV10-3 and TRBJ1-1; D perhaps matches TRBD1 (6 bases). V lost 10 bases, J lost 1 base, and 19 bases lay in between. In germline, CDR1 is ENHRY, CDR2 SYGVKD. This CDR3 region has 15 residues. CDR3 amino acids: CATGAGGRGNTEAFF. The CDR3 bases are TGTGCCACCGGGGCCGGGGGGCGGGGGAACACTGAAGCTTTCTTT.

This clonotype was observed at least ten times. The rearrangement uses TRBV6-1 and TRBJ1-5; 8 bases agree with TRBD1. From germline, CDR1 is MNHNS and CDR2 SASEGT. V lost 4 bases and J lost 4; bases outside the gene matches: 3. The CDR3 sequence is 14 residues long. CDR3 amino acids: CASSARTGNQPQHF. The CDR3 coding sequence is TGTGCCAGCAGTGCTCGGACAGGGAATCAGCCCCAGCATTTT.

There are a few counts of this clonotype. The rearrangement links TRBV7-3 to TRBJ1-1; D not certain. CDR1 is SGHTA and CDR2 is FQGTGA in the germline V gene. CDR3 length equals 14 residues. V shed 5 bases and J shed 6 bases, with 16 bases lying between them. The DNA for the CDR3 is TGTGCCAGCAGCCCTCGGGGAGGGAGGTCTGAAGCTTTCTTT. Its protein is CASSPRGGRSEAFF.

In this sample, this clonotype turned up many times. This rearrangement joins TRBV10-1 to TRBJ2-5; 9 bases line up with TRBD2. From germline, CDR1 is WNHNN and CDR2 SYGVQD (reference sequence). Trimming removed 1 base from V and 1 base from J; junction bases left unmatched: 7. This CDR3 is built from 17 residues. The CDR3 reads CASSEWGLAGLQETQYF. The DNA of the CDR3 is TGCGCCAGCAGTGAGTGGGGGCTAGCGGGGCTCCAAGAGACCCAGTACTTC.

This clonotype was found a few times. V gene TRBV5-1 combines with J gene TRBJ1-1, with a possible D match to TRBD1 (6 bases). The CDR3 sequence is 20 residues long. From germline, CDR1 is SGHRS and CDR2 YFSETQ. V gave up 1 base and J gave up 10 bases, with 35 bases separating them. The CDR3 bases are TGCGCCAGCAGCTTGACCAGTGCCCGCGGTTTGAGGGGGGCATCTTCGAGAGCTTTCTTT. Protein product: CASSLTSARGLRGASSRAFF.

This clonotype was found many times. CDR3 sequence: CASSRGAGQETQYF. Here the CDR3 DNA reads TGTGCCAGCAGCCGGGGGGCAGGTCAAGAGACCCAGTACTTC. The chain couples TRBV5-5 to TRBJ2-5; a possible D gene is TRBD2 (7 bases). The ends were cut back, 4 bases at V and 2 bases at J, with 12 bases in the middle. CDR3 size: 14 residues. Germline-derived CDR1 and CDR2 are SGHKS and YYEKEE (reference sequence).